The clone carrying this T cell receptor (beta chain) came up many times. The sample is drawn from a study of regulatory T cells in long-lasting Graves disease. Specified time point: newly diagnosed GD, antithyroid drugs for less than 3 months. RNA isolated from PBMCs was used to make the TCR library. The CDR3 runs 16 residues. Germline V gene sequence: CDR1 KGHSH, CDR2 LQKENI. V lost 3 bases to trimming and J lost 6 bases; unmatched junction nucleotides: 11. With iRepertoire HTBI primers and Arm-PCR of CDR3 regions, TCR beta libraries were built. TCRdb redid the calling of the multiplex PCR reads with MiXCR, one entry per CDR3 protein. The data contain roughly 560,000 distinct CDR3 sequences, around 12% of them seen just once; the ten biggest clones take up around 9.3%. In addition, the sample was reused for a study of T cells in Graves' hyperthyroidism and ophthalmopathy. This second study says: Used for diagnoses were clinical symptoms, serum thyroxine and TRAb, thyroid ultrasound and orbital computed tomography. HTBI primers were employed in a first-round RT-PCR of the TCR CDR3. The model predicted ophthalmopathy a median approximately 6 months before onset.

Sequences were derived from peripheral blood mononuclear cells (PBMCs), sampled at new diagnosis, from a patient treated with antithyroid drugs. The V call is TRBV18, the J call TRBJ2-3; 8 positions match TRBD1. This TCR was recovered from a woman aged 25 to 39 with Graves disease. This CDR3 is CASSPFAAGGADTQYF. CDR3 DNA: TGTGCCAGCTCACCTTTTGCGGCAGGGGGCGCGGATACGCAGTATTTT.